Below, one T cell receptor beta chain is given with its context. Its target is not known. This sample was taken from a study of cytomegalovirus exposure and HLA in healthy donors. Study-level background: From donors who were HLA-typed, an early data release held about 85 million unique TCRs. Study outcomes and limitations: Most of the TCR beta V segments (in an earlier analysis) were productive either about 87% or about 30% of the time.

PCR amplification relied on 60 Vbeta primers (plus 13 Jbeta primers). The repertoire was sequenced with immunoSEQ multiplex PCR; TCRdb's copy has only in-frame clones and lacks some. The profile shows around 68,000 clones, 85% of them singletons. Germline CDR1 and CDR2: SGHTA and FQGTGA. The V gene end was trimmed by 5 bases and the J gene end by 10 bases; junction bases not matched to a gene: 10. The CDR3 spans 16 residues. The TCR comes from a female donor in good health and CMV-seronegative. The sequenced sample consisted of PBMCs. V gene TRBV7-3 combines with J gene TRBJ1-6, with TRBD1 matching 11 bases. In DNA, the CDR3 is TGTGCCAGCAGCCTGACCGGGACAGGGGGTTCATCACCCCTCCACTTT. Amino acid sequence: CASSLTGTGGSSPLHF.